Listed below are T cell receptor beta chains from one sample, sequenced in a study of beta chain features in type 1 diabetes. TCRdb's table, derived via immunoSEQ multiplex PCR, lists solely in-frame clones and lacks some. The sample records hundreds of thousands of clones, 9.5% to 13% being singletons. The sample was naive CD4+ T cells from blood. The receptors here all came from a man aged 30 to 45 with type 1 diabetes. CDR3s include the opening cysteine and the closing phenylalanine or tryptophan. The order of the fields is J gene, V gene, clone size, D gene, CDR3 protein, CDR3 DNA. The D gene is left open where the match is weak. Only part of the rows carry a size: once, few, many, or a class if the clone is expanded.

TRBJ2-5 | TRBV7-2 | few | NA | CASSRSPGTLVETQYF | TGTGCCAGCAGCCGGTCACCCGGGACTCTGGTAGAGACCCAGTACTTC
TRBJ2-5 | TRBV9 | few | NA | CASSIAGTQQETQYF | TGTGCCAGCAGCATCGCCGGGACACAACAAGAGACCCAGTACTTC
TRBJ2-4 | TRBV5-6 | NA | TRBD1 | CASSYGTEHIQYF | TGTGCCAGCAGCTACGGGACAGAACACATTCAGTACTTC
TRBJ2-1 | TRBV27 | NA | NA | CASRVGTRSYNEQFF | TGTGCCAGCAGAGTCGGGACACGATCCTACAATGAGCAGTTCTTC
TRBJ2-3 | TRBV5-1 | NA | TRBD2 | CASSLGLAGRSTDTQYF | TGCGCCAGCAGCTTGGGTCTAGCGGGGAGAAGCACAGATACGCAGTATTTT
TRBJ2-1 | TRBV2 | few | TRBD2 | CASIRGQRGTDEQFF | TGTGCCAGCATTCGAGGGCAGCGGGGCACAGATGAGCAGTTCTTC
TRBJ2-1 | TRBV6-5 | few | TRBD1 | CASTEGTGLYNEQFF | TGTGCCAGCACCGAGGGGACAGGGCTTTACAATGAGCAGTTCTTC
TRBJ2-5 | TRBV9 | few | NA | CASSVEAGTQYF | TGTGCCAGCAGCGTGGAAGCAGGGACCCAGTACTTC
TRBJ1-6 | TRBV29-1 | few | TRBD1 | CSVAEGARSSPLHF | TGCAGCGTTGCGGAGGGGGCCAGGAGTTCACCCCTCCACTTT
TRBJ2-7 | TRBV5-1 | NA | TRBD1 | CASSYGQGYEQYF | TGCGCCAGCAGCTACGGACAGGGCTACGAGCAGTACTTC
TRBJ2-2 | TRBV5-1 | NA | NA | CASSPMTGNTGELFF | TGCGCCAGCAGTCCCATGACAGGGAACACCGGGGAGCTGTTTTTT
TRBJ2-1 | TRBV4-1 | few | TRBD1 | CASSHGTGGDRDNEQFF | TGCGCCAGCAGCCATGGGACAGGGGGCGATCGGGACAATGAGCAGTTCTTC
TRBJ1-2 | TRBV7-2 | few | NA | CASSLDQGSNYGYTF | TGTGCCAGCAGCTTAGATCAGGGTTCGAACTATGGCTACACCTTC
TRBJ2-3 | TRBV9 | few | NA | CASSVYSSGVTDTQYF | TGTGCCAGCAGCGTCTACAGCTCAGGGGTCACAGATACGCAGTATTTT
TRBJ2-1 | TRBV29-1 | NA | TRBD1 | CSVQDRDEQFF | TGCAGCGTTCAGGACAGGGATGAGCAGTTCTTC
TRBJ2-5 | TRBV19 | few | NA | CASSRGQTQYF | TGTGCCAGTAGTAGGGGGCAGACCCAGTACTTC
TRBJ1-2 | TRBV5-6 | few | TRBD1 | CASSNRDRDMIGYTF | TGTGCCAGCAGCAACCGGGACAGGGATATGATCGGCTACACCTTC
TRBJ2-3 | TRBV11-2 | NA | TRBD2 | CASSPAAGGLDTQYF | TGTGCCAGCAGCCCGGCAGCGGGGGGCCTAGATACGCAGTATTTT
TRBJ1-2 | TRBV7-3 | few | NA | CASSSPNLAGYTF | TGTGCCAGCAGCTCCCCGAACCTAGCGGGCTACACCTTC
TRBJ2-3 | TRBV6-1 | NA | TRBD2 | CASSDRGADTQYF | TGTGCCAGCAGTGACCGGGGGGCAGATACGCAGTATTTT
TRBJ2-7 | TRBV27 | NA | NA | CASSLGRTEPLYEQYF | TGTGCCAGCAGTTTGGGCAGGACTGAACCCCTCTACGAGCAGTACTTC
TRBJ1-5 | TRBV7-2 | NA | NA | CASSPGGSTNQPQHF | TGTGCCAGCAGCCCGGGGGGCAGTACCAATCAGCCCCAGCATTTT
TRBJ1-5 | TRBV19 | few | NA | CASDARGFDQPQHF | TGTGCCAGCGATGCTAGGGGATTCGATCAGCCCCAGCATTTT
TRBJ2-7 | TRBV6-5 | NA | TRBD1 | CASSYGGTGSYEQYF | TGTGCCAGCAGTTACGGTGGGACAGGGTCTTACGAGCAGTACTTC
TRBJ2-7 | TRBV21-1 | NA | NA | CASSTWGPYPTEQYF | TGTGCCAGCAGCACCTGGGGGCCGTACCCGACCGAGCAGTACTTC
TRBJ1-2 | TRBV7-9 | NA | TRBD1 | CASSPGDSSYGYTF | TGTGCCAGCAGCCCCGGGGACAGCAGCTATGGCTACACCTTC
TRBJ1-6 | TRBV30 | few | TRBD1 | CAWSVQGSSYNSPLHF | TGTGCCTGGAGTGTACAGGGGAGCTCCTATAATTCACCCCTCCACTTT
TRBJ2-1 | TRBV5-1 | few | NA | CASSPGSGYNEQFF | TGCGCCAGCAGCCCCGGTAGCGGCTACAATGAGCAGTTCTTC
TRBJ1-5 | TRBV7-8 | NA | NA | CASSPRDSNQPQHF | TGTGCCAGCAGCCCCAGGGATAGCAATCAGCCCCAGCATTTT
TRBJ2-1 | TRBV4-2 | few | TRBD2 | CASSQGPGTRKVGEQFF | TGTGCCAGCAGCCAAGGGCCTGGGACTAGGAAGGTCGGTGAGCAGTTCTTC
TRBJ2-1 | TRBV7-9 | few | NA | CASSPWAGSYNEQFF | TGTGCCAGCAGCCCGTGGGCGGGGTCGTACAATGAGCAGTTCTTC
TRBJ1-2 | TRBV6-5 | NA | TRBD1 | CASSYLNAGTGSGYTF | TGTGCCAGCAGTTACTTGAACGCCGGGACAGGGAGCGGCTACACCTTC
TRBJ2-1 | TRBV28 | NA | NA | CASRPGNSYNEQFF | TGTGCCAGCAGGCCGGGGAACTCCTACAATGAGCAGTTCTTC
TRBJ1-6 | TRBV25-1 | NA | NA | CASSDSSRSSYNSPLHF | TGTGCCAGCAGTGACTCCAGTAGGAGCTCCTATAATTCACCCCTCCACTTT
TRBJ2-1 | TRBV15 | NA | NA | CATSSPGTTLNEQFF | TGTGCCACCAGCAGTCCCGGGACAACCCTCAATGAGCAGTTCTTC
TRBJ1-2 | TRBV19 | few | TRBD1 | CASSIDSRDRVSYGYTF | TGTGCCAGTAGTATAGATTCCCGGGACAGGGTTTCCTATGGCTACACCTTC
TRBJ2-7 | TRBV11-2 | NA | NA | CASSLGASSSYEQYF | TGTGCCAGCAGCTTAGGCGCATCGAGCTCCTACGAGCAGTACTTC
TRBJ2-3 | TRBV7-9 | few | NA | CASSLLPAGWYF | TGTGCCAGCAGCTTATTACCGGCAGGGTGGTATTTT
TRBJ1-6 | TRBV2 | few | NA | CASSELRQNSPLHF | TGTGCCAGCAGTGAACTCAGACAGAATTCACCCCTCCACTTT